The source of this TCR beta chain is a study of T cells after yellow fever vaccination. Overall study context: Libraries from low-cell-number fractions were prepared with the SMART-Seq v4 Ultra Low Input RNA kit. Overall study findings and caveats: Peaking faster, on day 5 versus 15, the secondary response was nonetheless weaker.

Production of TCR cDNA was by 5'RACE template switching, which also added a universal primer site and UMIs. Using its own MiXCR run on the 5' RACE reads, TCRdb lists one record per CDR3 protein. The data contain under 600,000 distinct CDR3 sequences, just over 20% of them seen just once; the ten biggest clones take up about 15%. In its sample, this clonotype was seen many times. The antigen is undetermined. The CDR3 loop spans 13 amino acids. V lost 1 base and J 8 bases, leaving 11 bases between the germline ends. The V gene's germline CDR1 is SGHTA and CDR2 FQGNSA. The origin of this receptor is a man younger than 35 who received the YFV17D yellow fever vaccine. This sequence joins TRBV7-2 and TRBJ1-1; D remains ambiguous. This sample comprised PBMCs, obtained 20 to 25 days after the first yellow fever vaccination. CDR3 DNA: TGTGCCAGCAGCTTAGTCGTCATTCCCGAAGCTTTCTTT. Translated, it gives CASSLVVIPEAFF. Based on the CDR3 plus reference TRBV7-2 and TRBJ1-1, the full variable domain is GAGVSQSPSNKVTEKGKDVELRCDPISGHTALYWYRQSLGQGLEFLIYFQGNSAPDKSGLPSDRFSAERTGGSVSTLTIQRTQQEDSAVYLCASSLVVIPEAFFGQGTRLTVV.